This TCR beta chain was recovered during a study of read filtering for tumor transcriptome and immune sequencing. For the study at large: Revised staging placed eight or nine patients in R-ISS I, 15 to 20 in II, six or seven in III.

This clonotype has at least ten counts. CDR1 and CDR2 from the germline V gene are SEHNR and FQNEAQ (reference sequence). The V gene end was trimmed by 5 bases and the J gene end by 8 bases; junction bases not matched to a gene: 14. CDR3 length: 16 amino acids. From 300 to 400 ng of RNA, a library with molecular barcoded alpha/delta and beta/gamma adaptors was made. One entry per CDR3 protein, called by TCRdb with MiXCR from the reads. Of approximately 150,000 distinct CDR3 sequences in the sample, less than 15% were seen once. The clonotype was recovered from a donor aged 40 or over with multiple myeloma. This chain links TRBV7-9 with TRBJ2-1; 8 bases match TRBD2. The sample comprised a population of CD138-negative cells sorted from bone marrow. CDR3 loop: CASSLTSGLSPHEQFF. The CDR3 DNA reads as TGTGCCAGCAGCCTTACTAGCGGCTTGAGCCCCCATGAGCAGTTCTTC.